The rows below give T cell receptor beta chains drawn from one sample of a study of cytomegalovirus exposure and HLA in healthy donors. Profiling relied on immunoSEQ multiplex PCR, and the TCRdb table lists in-frame clones only, not all of them. Of some 150,000 clones listed, about 75% are singletons. The sample taken for sequencing was PBMCs. These receptors all come from a male donor in good health and CMV-seronegative. CDR3s leave out the opening cysteine and the closing phenylalanine or tryptophan.

ASKGGGSGSYNEQF TRBV5-1
SSSLVVGTSLNTQY TRBV7-9
ASSWTGGGTGELF TRBV6-1
ASSLDPRGRNSPLH TRBV7-2
ASSYARQGTSYEQY TRBV6-5
ASSPDRVLGYT TRBV18
ASQRYRLNSPLH TRBV6-6
ASSYDYYNEQF TRBV9
ASSDRSTDTQY TRBV19
ASSQGLDRSGYT TRBV4-3
ASSFTRDTTYGYT TRBV7-9
ASSYGTGYSYEQY TRBV6-5
ASSLRANTEAF TRBV11-2
ASSLGVRGEESSYEQY TRBV7-8
ASSPAGLQFTDTQY TRBV14
ASSTTSGPAYEQY TRBV19
ASSLSGRAETQY TRBV9
SVEGVRGGISYNEQF TRBV29-1
ASSPGLAGPSEQF TRBV6-5
ASSSPFGGRANEQY TRBV6-5
ASSLAHSANYGYT TRBV7-8
ASSYVGGNTEAF TRBV6-5
ASTSGGVYEQY TRBV7-9
ASSPTWGGLDYGYT TRBV19
ASSLYRDYNEQF TRBV27
ASNQDYEQF TRBV6-6
ASSPGGNSYNEQF TRBV7-2
ASSLAGATYEQY TRBV5-8
ASSTRGTWDGYT TRBV9
ASSPAADYSNQPQH TRBV27
ASTRGPSGYNEQF TRBV27
ASSFGNTEAF TRBV5-5
ASSRQGDGYT TRBV6-5
ASSEALPVYGYT TRBV6-1
ASSWGQTTWGEQY TRBV5-6
ASSPLEGQVNIEAF TRBV18
ASSRREEETQY TRBV11-3
AWSPRGGFLSGNTIY TRBV30
ASSLGGTGYYGYT TRBV7-8
ASSPQGGGTDTQY TRBV7-7
ASSLAGQQDEKLF TRBV5-1
ASKLGQGTSNIYNEQF TRBV2